This entry is about one T cell receptor beta chain. Its antigen is not known. The sample is drawn from a study of cytomegalovirus exposure and HLA in healthy donors. Germline V CDR1 and CDR2: ENHRY, SYGVKD. The junction had 10 bases not matched to a gene; V was cut back by 10 bases and J by 8 bases. There are 14 residues in the CDR3. The study ran its PCR with 60 Vbeta and 13 Jbeta primers. Repertoires were generated with immunoSEQ multiplex PCR, while TCRdb's copy carries only in-frame clones and drops some. This table has roughly 140,000 clones, 70% to 85% appearing once. Points from the study as a whole: Prior analysis indicated that the majority of TCR beta V segments exhibited productivity approximately 90% or approximately 30% of the time. The later analysis indicated that the majority of CMV-associated TCR beta chains appeared HLA-restricted. A later analysis showed that HLA-associated TCR beta chains had undergone more clonal expansion than equally common others.

Source material: PBMCs. The chain combines TRBV10-3 with TRBJ2-1, with 11 nucleotides matching TRBD1. This TCR was recovered from a male donor in good health and CMV-seronegative. In nucleotides, the CDR3 is TGTGCCACCGGCCCCGGGACAGGGGGGCATGAGCAGTTCTTC. Translated: CATGPGTGGHEQFF.